The 29 T cell receptor beta chains reported below all come from one sample, sequenced in a study of cytomegalovirus exposure and HLA in healthy donors. Only in-frame clones appear in the TCRdb table, and some are missing; sequencing was by immunoSEQ multiplex PCR. The sample lists about 130,000 clones, 75% to 90% occurring once. Sample: PBMCs. These receptors were obtained from a woman younger than 45 in good health and CMV-seropositive.

This chain uses TRBV18 with TRBJ2-5, with D possibly TRBD2 on 7 matching bases. The V end lost 6 bases, the J end lost 1 base, and 18 bases lay between the germline ends. Germline CDR1 is KGHSH and CDR2 is LQKENI. This CDR3 is built from 16 residues. The CDR3 protein is CASSLAGAVAQETQYF. CDR3 nucleotides: TGTGCCAGCTCCCTCGCGGGGGCGGTGGCCCAAGAGACCCAGTACTTC.

V is TRBV25-1 and J is TRBJ2-1, with 10 positions matching TRBD2. The trim removed 6 bases at V and 2 bases at J, leaving 1 base unmatched. Germline V gene lookup returns CDR1 MGHDK and CDR2 SYGVNS. This CDR3 spans 14 amino acids. The CDR3 protein is CASSTSGAYNEQFF. The CDR3 region has the DNA TGTGCCAGCAGCACTAGCGGGGCCTACAATGAGCAGTTCTTC.

J is TRBJ2-7 and V is TRBV7-9; maybe TRBD2 (6 bases). Germline CDR1 and CDR2: SEHNR and FQNEAQ (reference sequence). Trimming pared 5 bases from V and 6 bases from J, leaving 26 bases between. CDR3 length: 17 residues. CDR3 in DNA: TGTGCCAGCAGCCCTCGCGTCAACGGGATGGGAGGCCGCGAGCAGTACTTC. Its protein is CASSPRVNGMGGREQYF.

The chain uses TRBV10-2 and TRBJ2-2, with 8 bases that match TRBD1. The V and J ends lost 6 bases and 4 bases, in that order; junction bases with no gene match: 7. This CDR3 comprises 15 residues. Per the germline V gene, CDR1 is WSHSY and CDR2 is SAAADI. CDR3 nucleotide sequence: TGCGCCAGCAGAGCAGGGGGCGCGGGCACCGGGGAGCTGTTTTTT. Its translation: CASRAGGAGTGELFF.

The chain is built from TRBV6-1 and TRBJ1-2; D remains ambiguous. V lost 5 bases and J lost 5, with 12 bases in between. The germline V gene encodes CDR1 MNHNS and CDR2 SASEGT. The CDR3 runs 13 residues. The CDR3 DNA sequence: TGTGCCAGCAGTTTTGTGGGCCTGTATGGCTACACCTTC. Amino acid sequence: CASSFVGLYGYTF.

The chain is built from TRBV9 and TRBJ2-1, with 8 bases matching TRBD2. The CDR3 runs to 15 residues. In germline, CDR1 is SGDLS, CDR2 YYNGEE. V lost 4 bases, J lost 8 bases, and 11 bases stayed unmatched. In DNA form, the CDR3 reads TGTGCCAGCAGCTTAACGAGGGACGGGAGGGATGAGCAGTTCTTC. This gives the protein CASSLTRDGRDEQFF.

V usage is TRBV19 and J usage is TRBJ2-2, with 12 bases aligning to TRBD1. The V segment lost 7 bases and the J segment 7 bases; nucleotides outside the gene matches: 7. The CDR3 has 15 residues. CDR1 and CDR2 from the germline V gene are LNHDA and SQIVND (reference sequence). CDR3 loop: CASKTGTGGIGELFF. CDR3 bases: TGTGCCAGTAAAACCGGGACAGGGGGCATCGGGGAGCTGTTTTTT.

The V call is TRBV18, the J call TRBJ1-4; D gene unclear. This CDR3 spans 13 amino acids. Looked up from germline, CDR1 is KGHSH and CDR2 is LQKENI. V was cut by 6 bases and J by 5 bases, with 10 bases left in between. The CDR3 DNA is TGTGCCAGCTCCCTTACAGAAAATGAAAAACTGTTTTTT. Translated: CASSLTENEKLFF. Using reference TRBV18 and TRBJ1-4 for the parts outside the CDR3, the full variable domain is NAGVMQNPRHLVRRRGQEARLRCSPMKGHSHVYWYRQLPEEGLKFMVYLQKENIIDESGMPKERFSAEFPKEGPSILRIQQVVRGDSAAYFCASSLTENEKLFFGSGTQLSVL.

The rearrangement uses TRBV5-6 and TRBJ2-7; D may be TRBD1 (6 bases). Germline-derived CDR1 and CDR2 are SGHDT and YYEEEE. This CDR3 is 15 amino acids long. V lost 4 bases, J lost 1 base, and 15 bases lay in between. Written as DNA, the CDR3 is TGTGCCAGCAGCCCAATGATACAGGGTTCCTACGAGCAGTACTTC. This codes for CASSPMIQGSYEQYF.

The gene calls are TRBV5-1 and TRBJ2-7; 9 nucleotides align to TRBD1. This CDR3 comprises 15 residues. CDR1 is SGHRS, CDR2 YFSETQ, per germline. Trimming at V came to 2 bases and at J to 2 bases, leaving 5 bases not matched to a gene. CDR3 loop: CASSLGQGTPYEQYF. The CDR3 DNA is TGCGCCAGCAGCTTAGGACAGGGGACCCCCTACGAGCAGTACTTC.

The chain combines TRBV5-4 with TRBJ2-6, with a tentative D call TRBD2 (6 bases). The CDR3 runs to 15 residues. Germline CDR1 reads SGHNT; CDR2 reads YYREEE (reference sequence). The V and J ends lost 2 bases and 12 bases respectively, with 18 bases between them. For the CDR3, the DNA is TGTGCCAGCAGCTTTTTGGGGACTGCCTCCGTCGTCCTGACTTTC. Protein: CASSFLGTASVVLTF.

The gene calls are TRBV9 and TRBJ2-7, with D possibly being TRBD2 (7 bases). The CDR3 has 16 amino acids. V dropped 4 bases and J dropped 0 bases, with 17 bases sitting between them. CDR1 SGDLS and CDR2 YYNGEE come from the germline V gene. CDR3 region: CASSPLEGGRSYEQYF. In DNA form, the CDR3 reads TGTGCCAGCAGCCCCCTCGAGGGGGGGCGCTCCTACGAGCAGTACTTC. The entire variable domain, with the rest obtained from reference TRBV9 and TRBJ2-7, is as follows: DSGVTQTPKHLITATGQRVTLRCSPRSGDLSVYWYQQSLDQGLQFLIQYYNGEERAKGNILERFSAQQFPDLHSELNLSSLELGDSALYFCASSPLEGGRSYEQYFGPGTRLTVT.

This rearrangement joins TRBV7-2 to TRBJ2-7; TRBD1 matches at 9 bases. CDR3 size: 14 residues. Germline assignment: CDR1 SGHTA and CDR2 FQGNSA. V gave up 5 bases and J gave up 6 bases; unmatched junction bases: 8. DNA of the CDR3: TGTGCCAGCAGCAACGGGACAGGGTCTCGCGAGCAGTACTTC. Translation: CASSNGTGSREQYF.

This clone was seen only a few times. The V gene is TRBV5-1, the J gene TRBJ1-5, with D uncertain. Trimming stripped 5 bases from V and 4 bases from J, with 10 bases between. The CDR3 totals 13 residues. Germline V gene sequence: CDR1 SGHRS, CDR2 YFSETQ. The CDR3 nucleotides read TGCGCCAGCAGACGTGACGGGAATCAGCCCCAGCATTTT. It encodes CASRRDGNQPQHF.

The chain carries TRBV28 and TRBJ1-3; D is unclear. Trimming shortened V by 9 bases and J by 9 bases, and 21 bases separated the two germline ends. The CDR3 loop spans 14 amino acids. CDR1 and CDR2 from the germline V gene are MDHEN and SYDVKM. In nucleotides, the CDR3 is TGTGCCAGTACCCCCCGGAGCCAAGGTTCCACCATATATTTT. This sequence encodes CASTPRSQGSTIYF.

The chain recombines TRBV7-2 with TRBJ2-1, with TRBD2 matching 14 bases. The CDR3 runs to 16 residues. V was clipped by 3 bases and J by 10 bases; unmatched bases: 8. Germline assignment: CDR1 SGHTA and CDR2 FQGNSA. The DNA for the CDR3 is TGTGCCAGCAGCTTTCCCGGGACTAGCGGGAGCAGGGAGCAGTTCTTC. Translating gives CASSFPGTSGSREQFF.

The chain employs TRBV6-6 and TRBJ1-2; 8 nucleotides line up with TRBD1. V trimming: 6 bases; J trimming: 3 bases; junction bases outside the gene matches: 9. The germline gives CDR1 MNHNY, CDR2 SVGAGI (reference sequence). This CDR3 has 15 amino acids. CDR3 DNA: TGTGCCAGCAGGGCAGGGGGCAGGGAGTACTATGGCTACACCTTC. It codes for CASRAGGREYYGYTF.

The V gene is TRBV6-1, the J gene TRBJ1-3; D is ambiguous. V lost 7 bases, J lost 5 bases, and 12 bases lay in between. Looked up from germline, CDR1 is MNHNS and CDR2 is SASEGT. There are 13 residues in the CDR3. The DNA for the CDR3 is TGTGCCAGCATTAACTTACTCAGAAACACCATATATTTT. Protein product: CASINLLRNTIYF.

The chain joins TRBV6-5 to TRBJ2-7, with TRBD1 matching over 7 bases. This CDR3 has 15 amino acids. J gave up 2 bases and V 6 bases, and 10 bases lay outside the gene matches. The germline V gene encodes CDR1 MNHEY and CDR2 SVGAGI. CDR3 residues: CASSRSATGAYEQYF. CDR3 bases: TGTGCCAGCAGCCGCTCCGCCACAGGGGCCTACGAGCAGTACTTC.

The rearrangement uses TRBV2 and TRBJ2-1; no definite D call. Germline V gene data show CDR1 as SNHLY and CDR2 as FYNNEI. V shed 7 bases and J shed 9 bases, with 10 bases lying between them. CDR3 length equals 11 residues. This CDR3 is CASTLYSEQFF. The CDR3 coding sequence is TGTGCCAGCACCTTATACTCTGAGCAGTTCTTC.

The chain joins TRBV2 to TRBJ2-6, with 7 bases lining up with TRBD1. Germline CDR1 is SNHLY and CDR2 is FYNNEI. V was clipped by 11 bases and J by 4 bases; unmatched bases: 8. The CDR3 consists of 14 residues. For the CDR3, the DNA is TGTGCCTCGGGCACAGGGGCCGGGGCCAACGTCCTGACTTTC. The encoded protein is CASGTGAGANVLTF.

This clone was seen only once. In DNA form, the CDR3 reads TGTGCCAGCCTGGAGGGAGGGAATTCACCCCTCCACTTT. Encoded protein: CASLEGGNSPLHF. This chain connects TRBV2 to TRBJ1-6; D not resolved. Trimming shortened V by 8 bases and J by 7 bases, and 12 bases separated the two germline ends. CDR1 is SNHLY, CDR2 FYNNEI, per germline. CDR3 length: 13 amino acids.

V is TRBV7-2 and J is TRBJ1-2, with unresolved D. Germline V gene data show CDR1 as SGHTA and CDR2 as FQGNSA. The V end lost 1 base, the J end lost 0 bases, and 6 bases lay between the germline ends. The CDR3 is 14 amino acids. CDR3 sequence: CASSLVLSNYGYTF. CDR3 nucleotides: TGTGCCAGCAGCTTAGTCCTATCTAACTATGGCTACACCTTC.

The V and J genes are TRBV28 and TRBJ1-1, with 7 bases that match TRBD1. Trimming removed 5 bases from V and 0 bases from J; junction bases left unmatched: 3. The CDR3 runs 14 residues. Per germline, CDR1 MDHEN and CDR2 SYDVKM. The CDR3 here is CASSRQGLNTEAFF. The CDR3 DNA reads as TGTGCCAGCAGTCGACAGGGCCTGAACACTGAAGCTTTCTTT.

The V and J genes are TRBV10-3 and TRBJ1-2, with 11 bases aligning to TRBD1. This CDR3 has 16 residues. Germline CDR1 is ENHRY and CDR2 is SYGVKD. Trimming took 6 bases from V and 3 from J; bases not matched to a gene: 9. The CDR3: CAISRGGQGADYGYTF. CDR3 sequence (DNA): TGTGCCATCAGCAGGGGCGGACAGGGGGCGGACTATGGCTACACCTTC.

The genes are TRBV2 and TRBJ2-1; 10 bases are a match to TRBD2. This CDR3 is built from 20 residues. Germline CDR1 is SNHLY and CDR2 is FYNNEI. The V gene end was trimmed by 3 bases and the J gene end by 4 bases; junction bases not matched to a gene: 18. CDR3 region: CASSESPGQKILAGYNEQFF. The DNA of the CDR3 is TGTGCCAGCAGTGAGTCGCCGGGACAGAAGATACTAGCGGGGTACAATGAGCAGTTCTTC.

The V call is TRBV9, the J call TRBJ1-3, with D perhaps matching TRBD1 (6 bases). The germline V gene encodes CDR1 SGDLS and CDR2 YYNGEE. Between the trimmed V and J ends, which lost 4 bases and 3 bases, there was a span of 17 bases. The CDR3 is 16 residues long. CDR3 amino acids: CASSPGGRGIGNTIYF. DNA of the CDR3: TGTGCCAGCAGCCCTGGGGGCAGAGGAATTGGAAACACCATATATTTT.

V is TRBV10-1 and J is TRBJ1-2; no reliable D call. Deletions cut 5 bases from V and 2 bases from J, with 9 bases between. CDR3 size: 13 residues. Germline-derived CDR1 and CDR2 are WNHNN and SYGVQD (reference sequence). The CDR3 loop is CASSYDGNYGYTF. CDR3 sequence (DNA): TGCGCCAGCAGTTACGACGGGAACTATGGCTACACCTTC.

J is TRBJ1-1 and V is TRBV15; perhaps TRBD1 as D (5 bases). The V and J ends lost 0 bases and 2 bases respectively, with 22 bases between them. Germline assignment: CDR1 LNHNV and CDR2 YYDKDF (reference sequence). This CDR3 has 19 residues. CDR3 DNA: TGTGCCACCAGCAGAGATGGGCGAGGCCAGGGCCTAAGAAACACTGAAGCTTTCTTT. It codes for CATSRDGRGQGLRNTEAFF. The full variable domain, its missing parts supplied by reference TRBV15 and TRBJ1-1, is DAMVIQNPRYQVTQFGKPVTLSCSQTLNHNVMYWYQQKSSQAPKLLFHYYDKDFNNEADTPDNFQSRRPNTSFCFLDIRSPGLGDTAMYLCATSRDGRGQGLRNTEAFFGQGTRLTVV.